This TCR beta chain was sequenced during a study of CD4 and CD8 cells across lung adenocarcinoma regions listed by TCRdb under 2018. Looking at the study overall: The study compared tumor centers with tumor margins to examine intratumor heterogeneity of the T cell receptor repertoire.

CDR1 and CDR2 are read off the germline V gene as MNHNS and SASEGT. V trim: 4 bases; J trim: 3 bases; unmatched bases: 11. The CDR3 spans 16 residues, from the cysteine through the phenylalanine. The entry retains the CDR3 DNA only, 48 bases that are in frame from base 1. A word on this clonotype: What this receptor recognizes is not known. No base quality values were provided; no much bigger clone lies one nucleotide off.

To prepare the library, PCR was applied. Sequenced using a HiSeq X Ten. TCRdb cleaned the public reads at Q25 with fastp, built clones with MiXCR and kept in-frame beta chains. Rows matching on CDR3 protein sequence are summarized as one entry with the most common DNA and genes. The sample profile shows roughly 20,000 distinct CDR3 sequences; approximately 49% of them were found once. The ten largest make up about 25% of the sample. The donors were patients who had localized lung adenocarcinoma, which is a subtype of non-small cell lung cancer. These samples came from the centers of localized lung adenocarcinomas. For TCR repertoire analysis, CD8+ T cells from tumor tissue were profiled apart from CD4+ T cells.

The V gene is TRBV6-1 and the J gene is TRBJ2-5, with TRBD1 matching 7 junction bases. The material sequenced was CD8+ T cells from the center of a lung tumor. The cell subset or site label, read with the paper, signifies: tumor center region. The clonotype was recovered from a female donor with lung adenocarcinoma. The CD4 and CD8 labels of this study may be unreliable. This receptor has the CDR3 CASSGRQGGVKETQYF. The base sequence is TGTGCCAGCAGTGGGAGACAGGGTGGCGTAAAAGAGACCCAGTACTTC.